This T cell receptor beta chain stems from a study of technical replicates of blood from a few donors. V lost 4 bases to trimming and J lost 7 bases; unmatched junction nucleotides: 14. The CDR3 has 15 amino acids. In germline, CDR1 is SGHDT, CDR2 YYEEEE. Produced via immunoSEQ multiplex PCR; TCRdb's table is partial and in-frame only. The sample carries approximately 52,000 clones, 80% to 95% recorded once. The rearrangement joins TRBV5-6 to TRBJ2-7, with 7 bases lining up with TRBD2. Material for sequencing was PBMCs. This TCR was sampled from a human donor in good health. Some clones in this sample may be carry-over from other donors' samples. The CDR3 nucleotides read TGTGCCAGCAGCCGAAGACTAGCTACCCAGGGTGAGCAGTACTTC. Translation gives CASSRRLATQGEQYF.